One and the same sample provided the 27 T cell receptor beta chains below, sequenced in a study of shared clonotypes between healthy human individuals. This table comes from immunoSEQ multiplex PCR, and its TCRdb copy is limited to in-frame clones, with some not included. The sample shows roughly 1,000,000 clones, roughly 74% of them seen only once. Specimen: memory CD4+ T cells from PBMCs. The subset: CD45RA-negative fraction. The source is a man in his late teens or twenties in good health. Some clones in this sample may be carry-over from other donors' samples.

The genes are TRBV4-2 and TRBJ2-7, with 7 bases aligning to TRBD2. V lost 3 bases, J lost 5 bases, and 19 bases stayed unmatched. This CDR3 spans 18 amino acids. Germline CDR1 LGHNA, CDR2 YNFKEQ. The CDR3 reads CASSHHTTSPGRGHEQYF. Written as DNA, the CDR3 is TGTGCCAGCAGCCACCACACGACTAGCCCTGGGCGGGGCCACGAGCAGTACTTC.

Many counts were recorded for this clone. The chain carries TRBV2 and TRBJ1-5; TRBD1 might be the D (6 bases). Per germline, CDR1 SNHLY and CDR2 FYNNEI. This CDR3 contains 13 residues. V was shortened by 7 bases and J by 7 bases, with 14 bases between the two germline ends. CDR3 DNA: TGTGCCAGCATGGGACACGAGTTACAGCCCCAGCATTTT. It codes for CASMGHELQPQHF.

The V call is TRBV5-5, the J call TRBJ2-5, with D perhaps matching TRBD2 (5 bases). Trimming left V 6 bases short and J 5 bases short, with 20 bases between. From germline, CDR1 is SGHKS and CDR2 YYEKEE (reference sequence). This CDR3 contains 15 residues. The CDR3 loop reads CASTPRVQEAETQYF. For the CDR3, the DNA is TGTGCCAGCACACCGAGGGTTCAAGAGGCGGAGACCCAGTACTTC.

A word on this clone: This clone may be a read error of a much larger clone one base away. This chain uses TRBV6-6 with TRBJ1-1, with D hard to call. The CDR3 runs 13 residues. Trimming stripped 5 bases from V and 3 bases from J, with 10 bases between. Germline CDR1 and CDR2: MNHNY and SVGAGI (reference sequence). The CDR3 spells CASSRTEDTEAFF. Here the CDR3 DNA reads TGTGCCAGCAGTCGAACAGAGGACACTGAAGCTTTCTTT.

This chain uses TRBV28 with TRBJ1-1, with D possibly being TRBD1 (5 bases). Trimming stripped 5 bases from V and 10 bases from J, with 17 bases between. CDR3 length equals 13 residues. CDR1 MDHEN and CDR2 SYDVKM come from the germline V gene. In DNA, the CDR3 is TGTGCCAGCAGTCCCCGGGACGCCTCGCGAGCTTTCTTT. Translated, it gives CASSPRDASRAFF.

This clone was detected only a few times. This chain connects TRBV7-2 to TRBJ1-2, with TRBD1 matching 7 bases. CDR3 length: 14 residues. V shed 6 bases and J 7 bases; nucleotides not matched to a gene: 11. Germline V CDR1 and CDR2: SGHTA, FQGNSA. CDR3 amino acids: CASRQNRGRGGYTF. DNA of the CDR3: TGTGCCAGCAGGCAAAACAGGGGCCGGGGTGGCTACACCTTC.

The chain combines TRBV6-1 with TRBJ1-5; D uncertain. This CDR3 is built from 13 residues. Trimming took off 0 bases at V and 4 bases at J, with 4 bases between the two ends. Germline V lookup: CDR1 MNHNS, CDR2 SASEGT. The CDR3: CASSEAENQPQHF. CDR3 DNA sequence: TGTGCCAGCAGTGAAGCCGAAAATCAGCCCCAGCATTTT.

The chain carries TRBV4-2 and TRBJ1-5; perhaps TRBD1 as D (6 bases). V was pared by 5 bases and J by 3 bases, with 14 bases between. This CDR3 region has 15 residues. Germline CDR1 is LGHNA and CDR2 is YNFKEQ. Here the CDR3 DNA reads TGTGCCAGCAGCACCCCAGGGGCGGACAATCAGCCCCAGCATTTT. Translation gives CASSTPGADNQPQHF.

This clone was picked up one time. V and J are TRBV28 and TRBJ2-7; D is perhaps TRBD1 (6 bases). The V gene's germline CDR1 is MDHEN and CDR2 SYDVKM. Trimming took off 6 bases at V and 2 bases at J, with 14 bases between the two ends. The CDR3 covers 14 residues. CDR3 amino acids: CASSPGTPTYEQYF. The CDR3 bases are TGTGCCAGCAGCCCCGGGACACCTACCTACGAGCAGTACTTC.

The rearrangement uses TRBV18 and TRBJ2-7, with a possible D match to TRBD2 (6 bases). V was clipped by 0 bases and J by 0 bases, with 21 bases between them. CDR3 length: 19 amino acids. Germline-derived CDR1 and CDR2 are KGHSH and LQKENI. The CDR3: CASSPPTRLVASSSYEQYF. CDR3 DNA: TGTGCCAGCTCACCACCGACTAGACTTGTTGCATCAAGCTCCTACGAGCAGTACTTC. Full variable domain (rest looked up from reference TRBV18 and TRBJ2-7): NAGVMQNPRHLVRRRGQEARLRCSPMKGHSHVYWYRQLPEEGLKFMVYLQKENIIDESGMPKERFSAEFPKEGPSILRIQQVVRGDSAAYFCASSPPTRLVASSSYEQYFGPGTRLTVT.

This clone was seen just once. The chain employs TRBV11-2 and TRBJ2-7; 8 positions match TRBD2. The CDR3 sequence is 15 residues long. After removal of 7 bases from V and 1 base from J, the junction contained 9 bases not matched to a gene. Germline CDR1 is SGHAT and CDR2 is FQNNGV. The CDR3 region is CASTPSGTRSYEQYF. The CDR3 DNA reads TGTGCCAGCACCCCCTCCGGGACTAGATCCTACGAGCAGTACTTC. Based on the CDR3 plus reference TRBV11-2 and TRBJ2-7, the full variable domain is EAGVAQSPRYKIIEKRQSVAFWCNPISGHATLYWYQQILGQGPKLLIQFQNNGVVDDSQLPKDRFSAERLKGVDSTLKIQPAKLEDSAVYLCASTPSGTRSYEQYFGPGTRLTVT.

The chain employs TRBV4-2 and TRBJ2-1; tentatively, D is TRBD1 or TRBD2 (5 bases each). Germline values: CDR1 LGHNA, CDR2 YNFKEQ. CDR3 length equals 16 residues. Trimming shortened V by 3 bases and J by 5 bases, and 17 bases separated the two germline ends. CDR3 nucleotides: TGTGCCAGCAGCCAGCAGAGAGGGACCACTAACAATGAGCAGTTCTTC. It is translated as CASSQQRGTTNNEQFF.

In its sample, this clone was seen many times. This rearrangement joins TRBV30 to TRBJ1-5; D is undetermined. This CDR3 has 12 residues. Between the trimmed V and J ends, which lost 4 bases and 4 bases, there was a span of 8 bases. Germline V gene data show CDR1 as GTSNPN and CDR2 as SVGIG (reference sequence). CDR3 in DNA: TGTGCCTGGAATTGGGGTAATCAGCCCCAGCATTTT. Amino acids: CAWNWGNQPQHF. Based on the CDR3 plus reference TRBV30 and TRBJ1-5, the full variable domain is SQTIHQWPATLVQPVGSPLSLECTVEGTSNPNLYWYRQAAGRGLQLLFYSVGIGQISSEVPQNLSASRPQDRQFILSSKKLLLSDSGFYLCAWNWGNQPQHFGDGTRLSIL.

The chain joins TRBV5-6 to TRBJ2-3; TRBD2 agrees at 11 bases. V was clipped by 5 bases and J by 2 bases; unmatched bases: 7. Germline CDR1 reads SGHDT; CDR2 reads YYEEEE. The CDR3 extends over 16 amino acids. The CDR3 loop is CASSLIAGGYTDTQYF. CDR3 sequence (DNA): TGTGCCAGCAGTCTTATAGCGGGAGGGTACACAGATACGCAGTATTTT.

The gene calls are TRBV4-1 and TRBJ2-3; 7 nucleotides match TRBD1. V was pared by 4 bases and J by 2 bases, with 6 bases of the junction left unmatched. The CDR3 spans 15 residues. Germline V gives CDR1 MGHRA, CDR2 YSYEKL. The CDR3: CASSRRDSLTDTQYF. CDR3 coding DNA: TGCGCCAGCAGCCGCCGGGACAGTCTCACAGATACGCAGTATTTT.

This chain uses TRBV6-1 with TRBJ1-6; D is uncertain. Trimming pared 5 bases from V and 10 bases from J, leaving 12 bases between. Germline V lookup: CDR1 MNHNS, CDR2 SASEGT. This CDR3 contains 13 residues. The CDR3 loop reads CASSPQVESPLHF. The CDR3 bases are TGTGCCAGCAGTCCCCAGGTTGAGTCACCCCTCCACTTT.

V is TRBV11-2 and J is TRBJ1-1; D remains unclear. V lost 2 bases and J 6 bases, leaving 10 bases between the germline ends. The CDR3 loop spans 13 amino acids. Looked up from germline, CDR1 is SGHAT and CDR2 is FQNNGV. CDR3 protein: CASSLFGASEAFF. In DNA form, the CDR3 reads TGTGCCAGCAGCTTATTCGGAGCTTCTGAAGCTTTCTTT.

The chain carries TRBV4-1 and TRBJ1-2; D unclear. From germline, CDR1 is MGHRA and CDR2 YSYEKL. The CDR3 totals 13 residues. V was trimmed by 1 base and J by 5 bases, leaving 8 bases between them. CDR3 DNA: TGCGCCAGCAGCCAAGTTGCTCCATATGGCTACACCTTC. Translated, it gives CASSQVAPYGYTF.

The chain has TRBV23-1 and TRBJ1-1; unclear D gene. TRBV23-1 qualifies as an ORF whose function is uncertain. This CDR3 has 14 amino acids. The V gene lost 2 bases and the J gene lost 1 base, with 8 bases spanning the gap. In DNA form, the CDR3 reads TGCGCCAGCAGTCAACAGTTTCAGAACACTGAAGCTTTCTTT. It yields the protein CASSQQFQNTEAFF.

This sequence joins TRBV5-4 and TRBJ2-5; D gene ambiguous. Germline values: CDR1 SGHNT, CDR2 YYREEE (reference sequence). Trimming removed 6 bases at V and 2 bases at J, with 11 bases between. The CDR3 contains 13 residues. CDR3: CASKGRNQETQYF. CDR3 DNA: TGTGCCAGCAAAGGACGTAATCAAGAGACCCAGTACTTC.

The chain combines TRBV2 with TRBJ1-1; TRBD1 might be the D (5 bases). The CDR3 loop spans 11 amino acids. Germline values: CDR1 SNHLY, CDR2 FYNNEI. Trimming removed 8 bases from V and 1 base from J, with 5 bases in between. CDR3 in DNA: TGTGCCAGCCAGGGGAACACTGAAGCTTTCTTT. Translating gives CASQGNTEAFF.

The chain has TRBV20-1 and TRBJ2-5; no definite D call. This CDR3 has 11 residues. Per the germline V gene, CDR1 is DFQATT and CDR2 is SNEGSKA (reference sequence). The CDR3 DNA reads TGCGCACTACCTGTCGGGGAGACCCAGTACTTC. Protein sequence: CALPVGETQYF.

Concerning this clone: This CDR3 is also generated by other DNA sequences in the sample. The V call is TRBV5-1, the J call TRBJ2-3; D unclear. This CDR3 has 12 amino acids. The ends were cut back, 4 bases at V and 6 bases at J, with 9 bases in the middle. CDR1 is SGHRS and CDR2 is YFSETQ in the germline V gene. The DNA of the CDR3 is TGCGCCAGCAGCCTAGTTACGGATACGCAGTATTTT. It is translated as CASSLVTDTQYF.

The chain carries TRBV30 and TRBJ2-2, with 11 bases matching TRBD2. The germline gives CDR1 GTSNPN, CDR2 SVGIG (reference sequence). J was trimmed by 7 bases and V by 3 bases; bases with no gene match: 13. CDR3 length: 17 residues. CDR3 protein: CAWRRKGASGRFGELFF. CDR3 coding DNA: TGTGCCTGGAGGAGAAAGGGGGCTAGCGGGAGGTTCGGGGAGCTGTTTTTT.

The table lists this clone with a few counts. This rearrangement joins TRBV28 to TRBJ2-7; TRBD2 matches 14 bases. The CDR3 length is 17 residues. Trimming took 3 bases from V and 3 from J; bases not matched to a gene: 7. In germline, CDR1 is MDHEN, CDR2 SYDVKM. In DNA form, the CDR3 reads TGTGCCAGCAGTTTTCCCGGGACTAGCGGGGGAGGCTACGAGCAGTACTTC. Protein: CASSFPGTSGGGYEQYF.

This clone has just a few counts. The CDR3 nucleotides read TGTGCCAGCAGTGACCAAGCAGGGGCTTGGAGTGAGCAGTTCTTC. Amino acid sequence: CASSDQAGAWSEQFF. The chain uses TRBV6-4 and TRBJ2-1; a possible D gene is TRBD1 (6 bases). Germline V gives CDR1 MRHNA, CDR2 SNTAGT. This CDR3 is 15 amino acids long. The V gene lost 2 bases and the J gene lost 9 bases, with 17 bases spanning the gap.

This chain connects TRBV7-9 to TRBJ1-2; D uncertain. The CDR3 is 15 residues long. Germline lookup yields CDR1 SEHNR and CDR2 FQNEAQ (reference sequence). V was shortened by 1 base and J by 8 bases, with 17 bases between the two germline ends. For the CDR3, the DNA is TGTGCCAGCAGCTTAGGATCGCCTAATCTCCGAGGCTACACCTTC. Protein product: CASSLGSPNLRGYTF.